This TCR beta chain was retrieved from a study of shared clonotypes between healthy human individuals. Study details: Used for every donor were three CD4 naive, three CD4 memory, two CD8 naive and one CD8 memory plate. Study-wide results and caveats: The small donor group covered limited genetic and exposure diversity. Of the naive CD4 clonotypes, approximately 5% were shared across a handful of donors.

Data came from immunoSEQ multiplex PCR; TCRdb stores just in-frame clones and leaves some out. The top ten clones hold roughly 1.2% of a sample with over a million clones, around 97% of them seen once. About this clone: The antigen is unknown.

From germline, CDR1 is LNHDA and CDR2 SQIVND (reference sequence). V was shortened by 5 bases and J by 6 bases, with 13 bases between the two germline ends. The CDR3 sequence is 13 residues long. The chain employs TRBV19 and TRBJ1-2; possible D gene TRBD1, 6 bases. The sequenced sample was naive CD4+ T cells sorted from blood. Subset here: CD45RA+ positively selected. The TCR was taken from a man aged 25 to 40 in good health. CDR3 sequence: CASSPQGINGYTF. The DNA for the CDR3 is TGTGCCAGTAGTCCCCAGGGGATTAATGGCTACACCTTC. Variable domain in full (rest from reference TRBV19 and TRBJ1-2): DGGITQSPKYLFRKEGQNVTLSCEQNLNHDAMYWYRQDPGQGLRLIYYSQIVNDFQKGDIAEGYSVSREKKESFPLTVTSAQKNPTAFYLCASSPQGINGYTFGSGTRLTVV.